A single sample is the source of the 27 T cell receptor beta chains below, sequenced in a study of T cell responses to AZD1222 COVID-19 vaccine. Using immunoSEQ multiplex PCR, the repertoire was profiled, and TCRdb retains in-frame clones only, with some absent. The repertoire consists of about 97,000 clones, with about 89% occurring once and the leading ten covering around 7%. This specimen consisted of peripheral blood, obtained on day 0 of AZD1222 vaccination. The receptors were gathered from an adult in good health.

CDR3 bases: TGCAGCGTTGACGCTACAGGGTATGGCTACACCTTC. It encodes CSVDATGYGYTF. The chain joins TRBV29-1 to TRBJ1-2, with a tentative D call TRBD1 (6 bases). The CDR3 spans 12 residues. The V and J ends lost 3 bases and 5 bases respectively, with 10 bases between them. CDR1 is SQVTM and CDR2 is ANQGSEA in the germline V gene.

The chain uses TRBV19 and TRBJ1-6; D remains unclear. The CDR3 has 15 amino acids. Germline CDR1 reads LNHDA; CDR2 reads SQIVND (reference sequence). The V end lost 5 bases, the J end lost 7 bases, and 15 bases lay between the germline ends. The CDR3, as DNA: TGTGCCAGTAGTCCGACGGTAGGGATGAATTCACCCCTCCACTTT. This gives the protein CASSPTVGMNSPLHF.

V gene TRBV6-1 combines with J gene TRBJ2-2; D not resolved. This CDR3 is built from 15 residues. Between the trimmed V and J ends, which lost 3 bases and 3 bases, there was a span of 11 bases. The germline V gene encodes CDR1 MNHNS and CDR2 SASEGT. The CDR3 region is CASSDPKTDTGELFF. For the CDR3, the DNA is TGTGCCAGCAGTGATCCCAAGACTGACACCGGGGAGCTGTTTTTT.

This rearrangement joins TRBV11-2 to TRBJ1-5; D is perhaps TRBD1 (5 bases). The V end was cut by 1 base, the J end by 4 bases, with 14 bases between. Germline CDR1 is SGHAT and CDR2 is FQNNGV. The CDR3 consists of 16 residues. In DNA, the CDR3 is TGTGCCAGCAGCTTAGTGGGGCCCGGGGGGAATCAGCCCCAGCATTTT. Encoded protein: CASSLVGPGGNQPQHF.

This clone was picked up a small number of times. V is TRBV5-1 and J is TRBJ2-7; TRBD1 aligns across 7 bases. Germline V CDR1 and CDR2: SGHRS, YFSETQ. With 4 bases clipped from V and 7 bases from J, the junction kept 8 bases outside the gene matches. The CDR3 runs to 13 residues. CDR3: CASSGSGGREQYF. CDR3 nucleotide sequence: TGCGCCAGCAGCGGTTCAGGGGGAAGGGAGCAGTACTTC. Full variable domain (outside the CDR3, taken from reference TRBV5-1 and TRBJ2-7): KAGVTQTPRYLIKTRGQQVTLSCSPISGHRSVSWYQQTPGQGLQFLFEYFSETQRNKGNFPGRFSGRQFSNSRSEMNVSTLELGDSALYLCASSGSGGREQYFGPGTRLTVT.

This clone was seen only a few times. The chain links TRBV6-5 to TRBJ2-7; D might be TRBD1 (6 bases). The germline CDR1 and CDR2 sequences are MNHEY and SVGAGI. The CDR3 runs to 14 residues. Trimming stripped 6 bases from V and 2 bases from J, with 14 bases between. The CDR3 DNA sequence: TGTGCCAGCAGCCCAGACAGGCCCACCTACGAGCAGTACTTC. Amino acids: CASSPDRPTYEQYF.

V is TRBV3-1 (or the pseudogene TRBV3-2) and J is TRBJ1-2, with 7 bases that match TRBD1. Trimming at V came to 0 bases and at J to 3 bases, leaving 4 bases not matched to a gene. The CDR3 runs to 15 residues. Germline lookup yields CDR1 LGHDT and CDR2 YNNKEL (reference sequence). The CDR3 is CASSQDWGTDYGYTF. CDR3 nucleotide sequence: TGTGCCAGCAGCCAAGATTGGGGGACAGACTATGGCTACACCTTC.

V is TRBV4-3 and J is TRBJ2-2; the match to TRBD2 covers 7 bases. The CDR3 consists of 15 residues. Germline CDR1 is LGHNA and CDR2 is YSLEER. V trimming: 0 bases; J trimming: 8 bases; junction bases outside the gene matches: 6. The CDR3 DNA reads TGCGCCAGCAGCCAAGAGGGGAGGGGAGGAGGGGAGCTGTTTTTT. Its protein is CASSQEGRGGGELFF.

The chain joins TRBV7-9 to TRBJ2-1; 10 bases map to TRBD2. V gave up 5 bases and J gave up 1 base; unmatched junction bases: 5. The CDR3 is made up of 16 amino acids. The germline gives CDR1 SEHNR, CDR2 FQNEAQ (reference sequence). The CDR3 region has the DNA TGTGCCAGCAGCGGACGGACTAGCGGATCCTACAATGAGCAGTTCTTC. Residues: CASSGRTSGSYNEQFF.

CDR3 residues: CASSRDLGTEAFF. The CDR3 DNA reads as TGTGCCAGCAGCCGAGACTTGGGGACTGAAGCTTTCTTT. This rearrangement joins TRBV12-3 or TRBV12-4 to TRBJ1-1, with D uncertain. This CDR3 region has 13 residues. V lost 6 bases, J lost 5 bases, and 13 bases lay in between.

V is TRBV6-4 and J is TRBJ2-1; D is possibly TRBD1 (6 bases). Per the germline V gene, CDR1 is MRHNA and CDR2 is SNTAGT. Trimming removed 2 bases from V and 2 bases from J, with 19 bases in between. The CDR3 totals 18 residues. The CDR3 sequence is CASSDPSDRQLTYNEQFF. In nucleotides, the CDR3 is TGTGCCAGCAGTGACCCTTCTGACAGGCAACTAACCTACAATGAGCAGTTCTTC.

The table lists this clone with a count of one. V gene TRBV6-2 or TRBV6-3 combines with J gene TRBJ2-7; 7 positions agree with TRBD1. The V gene end was trimmed by 1 base and the J gene end by 2 bases; junction bases not matched to a gene: 5. Germline CDR1 MNHEY, CDR2 SVGEGT. The length of the CDR3 is 15 residues. The CDR3 DNA sequence: TGTGCCAGCAGTTACTGGGACAGTGGAGCCTACGAGCAGTACTTC. This sequence encodes CASSYWDSGAYEQYF.

The chain links TRBV7-2 to TRBJ1-1, with D perhaps TRBD1 (5 bases). The germline V gene has CDR1 SGHTA and CDR2 FQGNSA. Trimming cost V 0 bases and J 5 bases, with 13 bases left between them. The CDR3 extends over 15 amino acids. The CDR3 DNA reads as TGTGCCAGCAGCTTAGCTGGGACCGGCATTACTGAAGCTTTCTTT. Translation: CASSLAGTGITEAFF. Looking up the rest from reference TRBV7-2 and TRBJ1-1 gives the full variable domain: GAGVSQSPSNKVTEKGKDVELRCDPISGHTALYWYRQSLGQGLEFLIYFQGNSAPDKSGLPSDRFSAERTGGSVSTLTIQRTQQEDSAVYLCASSLAGTGITEAFFGQGTRLTVV.

The gene calls are TRBV9 and TRBJ2-3; 9 bases agree with TRBD2. With V trimmed by 0 bases and J by 6 bases, 8 bases remained unmatched. The CDR3 totals 16 residues. Per germline, CDR1 SGDLS and CDR2 YYNGEE. The CDR3 sequence: CASSVGTSGSLDTQYF. CDR3 sequence (DNA): TGTGCCAGCAGCGTAGGTACTAGCGGGTCTCTGGATACGCAGTATTTT.

The chain has TRBV15 and TRBJ1-2; D is perhaps TRBD1 (5 bases). In germline, CDR1 is LNHNV, CDR2 YYDKDF (reference sequence). Trimming took 1 base from V and 4 from J, leaving 10 bases between them. The CDR3 covers 14 residues. The CDR3 spells CATSRAGQIYGYTF. The CDR3 coding sequence is TGTGCCACCAGCAGAGCCGGACAAATCTATGGCTACACCTTC.

The rearrangement links TRBV4-1 to TRBJ2-1; D is uncertain. The germline V gene encodes CDR1 MGHRA and CDR2 YSYEKL. This CDR3 is built from 16 residues. V lost 1 base and J lost 0, with 10 bases in between. The CDR3 region is CASSQVPVPSYNEQFF. In DNA form, the CDR3 reads TGCGCCAGCAGCCAAGTGCCGGTCCCCTCCTACAATGAGCAGTTCTTC.

The CDR3 region has the DNA TGCGCCAGCAGCCAAGACCCCCCCGGACAGTTCTACACCGGGGAGCTGTTTTTT. It is translated as CASSQDPPGQFYTGELFF. The chain combines TRBV4-3 with TRBJ2-2, with TRBD1 as a possible D gene (6 bases). Trimming left V 0 bases short and J 3 bases short, with 17 bases between. Germline V gene lookup returns CDR1 LGHNA and CDR2 YSLEER. The CDR3 consists of 18 residues.

V gene TRBV7-2 combines with J gene TRBJ1-5; no reliable D call. V was trimmed by 1 base and J by 0 bases, leaving 7 bases between them. The CDR3 sequence is 15 residues long. Germline CDR1 is SGHTA and CDR2 is FQGNSA. The CDR3 DNA sequence: TGTGCCAGCAGCTTAGGCAGATATAGCAATCAGCCCCAGCATTTT. Its translation: CASSLGRYSNQPQHF.

The chain couples TRBV14 to TRBJ2-7, with D perhaps TRBD2 (6 bases). V dropped 5 bases and J dropped 1 base, with 12 bases sitting between them. The germline CDR1 and CDR2 sequences are SGHDN and FVKESK. This CDR3 has 14 residues. The CDR3 here is CASSKAGISYEQYF. The CDR3 region has the DNA TGTGCCAGCAGCAAGGCGGGGATTTCCTACGAGCAGTACTTC. Full variable domain (remainder filled in from reference TRBV14 and TRBJ2-7): EAGVTQFPSHSVIEKGQTVTLRCDPISGHDNLYWYRRVMGKEIKFLLHFVKESKQDESGMPNNRFLAERTGGTYSTLKVQPAELEDSGVYFCASSKAGISYEQYFGPGTRLTVT.

The chain couples TRBV7-2 to TRBJ1-1; no clear D. Trimming took off 5 bases at V and 1 base at J, with 5 bases between the two ends. Per germline, CDR1 SGHTA and CDR2 FQGNSA. CDR3 size: 12 residues. CDR3 sequence reads: CASSNPNTEAFF. CDR3 DNA: TGTGCCAGCAGCAATCCGAACACTGAAGCTTTCTTT.

This clone was detected a few times. The genes are TRBV7-9 and TRBJ1-3; D not certain. Germline V gene sequence: CDR1 SEHNR, CDR2 FQNEAQ (reference sequence). Trimming cost V 1 base and J 8 bases, with 15 bases left between them. The CDR3 contains 15 residues. The CDR3 DNA reads TGTGCCAGCAGCTTAGGGCCCCCTGAGCGAGACACCATATATTTT. Its protein is CASSLGPPERDTIYF.

This clone showed up just once. The chain joins TRBV5-6 to TRBJ2-2; 12 bases fit TRBD1. The germline V gene encodes CDR1 SGHDT and CDR2 YYEEEE. The CDR3 has 16 residues. The J segment lost 6 bases and the V segment lost 4 bases, leaving 7 bases of the junction unmatched. The CDR3 bases are TGTGCCAGCAGCAAGGACCGGGACAGGGGGCCCGGGGAGCTGTTTTTT. Its translation is CASSKDRDRGPGELFF.

J is TRBJ2-5 and V is TRBV5-1; D assignment may be TRBD1 or TRBD2 (5 bases each). The CDR3 length is 13 residues. Germline CDR1 reads SGHRS; CDR2 reads YFSETQ. Trimming shortened V by 5 bases and J by 5 bases, and 13 bases separated the two germline ends. In DNA, the CDR3 is TGCGCCAGCAGTGCAATTGGGGGTGAGACCCAGTACTTC. Protein: CASSAIGGETQYF.

This chain links TRBV7-9 with TRBJ2-5; D might be TRBD2 (6 bases). Germline values: CDR1 SEHNR, CDR2 FQNEAQ (reference sequence). V was pared by 3 bases and J by 1 base, with 9 bases between. This CDR3 has 14 residues. Here the CDR3 reads CASSFSTSQETQYF. The CDR3 nucleotides are TGTGCCAGCAGCTTTTCGACTAGCCAAGAGACCCAGTACTTC. The whole variable domain, filled in from reference TRBV7-9 and TRBJ2-5, reads DTGVSQNPRHKITKRGQNVTFRCDPISEHNRLYWYRQTLGQGPEFLTYFQNEAQLEKSRLLSDRFSAERPKGSFSTLEIQRTEQGDSAMYLCASSFSTSQETQYFGPGTRLLVL.

CDR3 loop: CASSMRTRALRTGELFF. CDR3 sequence (DNA): TGTGCCAGTAGTATGAGGACAAGGGCCTTGAGAACGGGGGAGCTGTTTTTT. The rearrangement uses TRBV19 and TRBJ2-2; maybe TRBD1 (5 bases). Trimming took off 3 bases at V and 8 bases at J, with 22 bases between the two ends. Germline CDR1 and CDR2: LNHDA and SQIVND (reference sequence). CDR3 length: 17 amino acids.

This rearrangement joins TRBV7-9 to TRBJ2-3; 7 nucleotides agree with TRBD2. The CDR3 contains 18 residues. CDR1 is SEHNR, CDR2 FQNEAQ, per germline (reference sequence). Trimming removed 6 bases from V and 6 bases from J; junction bases left unmatched: 21. The CDR3 DNA sequence: TGTGCCAGCAGGCGACAGTTCGGAACGACGAGGGGAGGGGATACGCAGTATTTT. Amino acid sequence: CASRRQFGTTRGGDTQYF.

This clone was seen once. The V and J genes are TRBV7-8 and TRBJ1-1; 7 bases fit TRBD1. The ends lost 4 bases at V and 4 bases at J; junction bases unmatched: 3. The CDR3 sequence is 13 residues long. Germline V gives CDR1 SGHVS, CDR2 FQNEAQ. As DNA, the CDR3 is TGTGCCAGCAGCTACGACAGGGTCACTGAAGCTTTCTTT. Its translation is CASSYDRVTEAFF.